The 29 T cell receptor beta chains below come from one sample, sequenced in a study of shared clonotypes between healthy human individuals. Using immunoSEQ multiplex PCR, the repertoire was profiled, and TCRdb retains in-frame clones only, with some absent. The sample has hundreds of thousands of clones; around 78% are singletons. What was sequenced was PBMCs. Every receptor here comes from a woman aged 40-49 years in good health. Some clones in this sample may be carry-over from other donors' samples.

This clone was picked up one time. This may come from a read error, since a much larger clone is one base off. This sample also contains other DNA sequences that code for the same CDR3. This chain links TRBV4-1 with TRBJ1-2; D is unclear. Germline values: CDR1 MGHRA, CDR2 YSYEKL. Trimming removed 0 bases from V and 1 base from J, with 9 bases in between. The CDR3 has 15 amino acids. CDR3 sequence reads: CASSQDLHLNYGYTF. The CDR3 DNA reads TGCGCCAGCAGCCAAGATCTCCACCTTAACTATGGCTACACCTTC.

For this clone: This may be a read error, as it is one base from a much larger clone. Additional DNA sequences in this sample encode the identical CDR3. The J gene is TRBJ2-3, the V gene TRBV9; 12 bases are shared with TRBD2. This CDR3 has 16 amino acids. From germline, CDR1 is SGDLS and CDR2 YYNGEE. CDR3 region: CASSVAATSGSGTQYF. As DNA, the CDR3 is TGTGCCAGCAGCGTAGCAGCGACTAGCGGGAGCGGTACGCAGTATTTC.

V is TRBV11-2 and J is TRBJ1-1, with unresolved D. The CDR3 runs 15 residues. Trimming stripped 1 base from V and 4 bases from J, with 13 bases between. The germline V gene encodes CDR1 SGHAT and CDR2 FQNNGV. CDR3 sequence: CASSLGGSLRTEAFF. The CDR3 nucleotides read TGTGCCAGCAGCTTAGGCGGCAGCCTGCGCACTGAAGCTTTCTTT.

This sequence joins TRBV9 and TRBJ1-1, with D perhaps matching TRBD1 (5 bases). V lost 0 bases and J lost 1, with 13 bases in between. Per the germline V gene, CDR1 is SGDLS and CDR2 is YYNGEE. There are 16 residues in the CDR3. CDR3 in DNA: TGTGCCAGCAGCGTAGTTCCGGGGCGTCCGAACACTGAAGCTTTCTTT. This codes for CASSVVPGRPNTEAFF.

This clone appeared once. V gene TRBV9 combines with J gene TRBJ2-2; 7 bases are shared with TRBD1. CDR1 is SGDLS and CDR2 is YYNGEE in the germline V gene. Trimming at V came to 3 bases and at J to 6 bases, leaving 5 bases not matched to a gene. The CDR3 is 14 residues long. This CDR3 is CASSGITGAGELFF. For the CDR3, the DNA is TGTGCCAGCAGCGGTATTACAGGGGCCGGGGAGCTGTTTTTT.

This chain links TRBV7-2 with TRBJ2-7; 9 bases are shared with TRBD1. The junction had 8 bases not matched to a gene; V was cut back by 5 bases and J by 3 bases. There are 15 residues in the CDR3. Germline values: CDR1 SGHTA, CDR2 FQGNSA. For the CDR3, the DNA is TGTGCCAGCAGCCCAGGGACAGGGTCCTTCTACGAGCAGTACTTC. This codes for CASSPGTGSFYEQYF.

The chain couples TRBV27 to TRBJ1-1; 7 bases agree with TRBD1. Germline-derived CDR1 and CDR2 are MNHEY and SMNVEV (reference sequence). The CDR3 runs 15 residues. The J segment lost 3 bases and the V segment lost 5 bases, leaving 9 bases of the junction unmatched. The CDR3 is CASSPRQGSHTEAFF. In DNA form, the CDR3 reads TGTGCCAGCAGTCCGCGACAGGGCAGTCACACTGAAGCTTTCTTT.

This chain joins TRBV5-1 and TRBJ2-7, with a possible D match to TRBD1 (7 bases). The CDR3 runs 17 residues. CDR1 and CDR2 from the germline V gene are SGHRS and YFSETQ. Trimming took off 4 bases at V and 0 bases at J, with 20 bases between the two ends. In DNA, the CDR3 is TGCGCCAGCAGCCGAAGGACCTACCAGGGGGGCTCCTACGAGCAGTACTTC. It translates to CASSRRTYQGGSYEQYF. The variable domain in full, completed from reference TRBV5-1 and TRBJ2-7, reads KAGVTQTPRYLIKTRGQQVTLSCSPISGHRSVSWYQQTPGQGLQFLFEYFSETQRNKGNFPGRFSGRQFSNSRSEMNVSTLELGDSALYLCASSRRTYQGGSYEQYFGPGTRLTVT.

The chain recombines TRBV7-2 with TRBJ2-3, with TRBD2 matching over 8 bases. Germline V CDR1 and CDR2: SGHTA, FQGNSA. The CDR3 length is 16 residues. The ends lost 5 bases at V and 2 bases at J; junction bases unmatched: 9. The CDR3 loop reads CASSPREGDNTDTQYF. CDR3 DNA sequence: TGTGCCAGCAGCCCCCGGGAGGGGGATAACACAGATACGCAGTATTTT.

The V and J genes are TRBV7-2 and TRBJ2-2, with unresolved D. Germline V CDR1 and CDR2: SGHTA, FQGNSA. The CDR3 runs 15 residues. The V end was cut by 5 bases, the J end by 4 bases, with 14 bases between. The CDR3 is CASSPMGLGTGELFF. The CDR3 DNA sequence: TGTGCCAGCAGCCCCATGGGGTTGGGCACCGGGGAGCTGTTTTTT.

With respect to this clone: The same CDR3 is also encoded by other DNA sequences in this sample. The chain has TRBV5-1 and TRBJ1-1, with TRBD1 matching over 8 bases. Looked up from germline, CDR1 is SGHRS and CDR2 is YFSETQ. V dropped 1 base and J dropped 1; count of bases not matched to a gene: 3. CDR3 length: 15 amino acids. The CDR3 DNA reads as TGCGCCAGCAGCTTGACCGGACAGGGGAACACTGAAGCTTTCTTT. Translating it yields CASSLTGQGNTEAFF.

This chain connects TRBV11-2 to TRBJ2-2; tentatively, D is TRBD2 (5 bases). Germline V gives CDR1 SGHAT, CDR2 FQNNGV. The V end was cut by 2 bases, the J end by 4 bases, with 17 bases between. This CDR3 has 17 residues. The CDR3 protein is CASSLLRGRAATGELFF. The CDR3, as DNA: TGTGCCAGCAGCTTATTACGCGGCCGAGCGGCCACCGGGGAGCTGTTTTTT.

This sequence joins TRBV5-1 and TRBJ2-5, with D hard to call. Trimming left V 0 bases short and J 7 bases short, with 4 bases between. Per the germline V gene, CDR1 is SGHRS and CDR2 is YFSETQ. This CDR3 has 11 residues. The CDR3 spells CASSLVGTQYF. The CDR3 DNA sequence: TGCGCCAGCAGCTTGGTAGGGACCCAGTACTTC.

The chain has TRBV29-1 and TRBJ1-4, with 9 bases fitting TRBD1. J gave up 5 bases and V 5 bases, and 6 bases lay outside the gene matches. CDR1 and CDR2 (germline): SQVTM, ANQGSEA. There are 14 residues in the CDR3. The CDR3 protein is CSVPGTGLNEKLFF. The CDR3 DNA is TGCAGCGTTCCAGGGACAGGGTTAAATGAAAAACTGTTTTTT.

The chain has TRBV28 and TRBJ1-6, with a tentative D call TRBD1 (5 bases). Germline assignment: CDR1 MDHEN and CDR2 SYDVKM. V was shortened by 6 bases and J by 7 bases, with 16 bases between the two germline ends. The CDR3 has 15 amino acids. The DNA for the CDR3 is TGTGCCAGCAGCAAACTCGACAGAGAGAATTCACCCCTCCACTTT. Its protein product is CASSKLDRENSPLHF.

The chain couples TRBV10-3 to TRBJ1-4; 9 bases map to TRBD1. Per germline, CDR1 ENHRY and CDR2 SYGVKD. The CDR3 has 15 amino acids. V lost 5 bases and J lost 8; bases outside the gene matches: 9. For the CDR3, the DNA is TGTGCCATCAGTCAGGACCGACAGGGGGGCGAAAAACTGTTTTTT. Encoded protein: CAISQDRQGGEKLFF.

The gene calls are TRBV5-1 and TRBJ2-3, with D uncertain. CDR1 and CDR2 from the germline V gene are SGHRS and YFSETQ. V was trimmed by 2 bases and J by 0 bases, leaving 7 bases between them. The CDR3 loop spans 14 amino acids. CDR3 bases: TGCGCCAGCAGCTTCGGACGAAGCACAGATACGCAGTATTTT. It translates to CASSFGRSTDTQYF.

The chain employs TRBV2 and TRBJ2-3, with 8 bases identical to TRBD2. CDR3 size: 14 residues. Germline V lookup: CDR1 SNHLY, CDR2 FYNNEI. V lost 5 bases and J lost 5; bases outside the gene matches: 6. CDR3 loop: CASSSREGLDTQYF. The CDR3 DNA is TGTGCCAGCAGTTCACGGGAGGGCCTAGATACGCAGTATTTT.

This chain connects TRBV5-1 to TRBJ2-2; TRBD1 aligns across 9 bases. Germline V CDR1 and CDR2: SGHRS, YFSETQ. The CDR3 is 15 amino acids. V was pared by 1 base and J by 4 bases, with 2 bases of the junction left unmatched. The CDR3 spells CASSLTGGFTGELFF. The DNA for the CDR3 is TGCGCCAGCAGCTTGACAGGGGGCTTCACCGGGGAGCTGTTTTTT.

V and J are TRBV5-8 and TRBJ1-1; TRBD1 aligns across 7 bases. Per the germline V gene, CDR1 is SGHTS and CDR2 is YDEGEE. This CDR3 is 18 amino acids long. Unmatched junction bases numbered 15, after V lost 3 bases and J lost 1 base. The CDR3 loop reads CASSSDSQGGHGNTEAFF. CDR3 DNA sequence: TGTGCCAGCAGCTCGGACAGCCAAGGGGGCCACGGGAACACTGAAGCTTTCTTT.

In its sample, this clone was seen a few times. V usage is TRBV7-2 and J usage is TRBJ2-5; D might be TRBD1 or TRBD2, each matching 5 bases. Per germline, CDR1 SGHTA and CDR2 FQGNSA. The CDR3 runs 14 residues. V lost 5 bases and J 1 base, leaving 11 bases between the germline ends. The CDR3 coding sequence is TGTGCCAGCAGCCTACGGGGCCCCCAAGAGACCCAGTACTTC. Its translation: CASSLRGPQETQYF.

This clone was counted between two and nine times. The gene calls are TRBV6-6 and TRBJ1-1; perhaps TRBD1 as D (6 bases). V shed 6 bases and J shed 4 bases, with 9 bases lying between them. The CDR3 has 12 residues. The germline CDR1 and CDR2 sequences are MNHNY and SVGAGI (reference sequence). The CDR3 is CASRQGGTEAFF. The CDR3, as DNA: TGTGCCAGCAGGCAAGGGGGCACTGAAGCTTTCTTT.

V is TRBV30 and J is TRBJ1-4; TRBD1 is a possible D gene (5 bases). Looked up from germline, CDR1 is GTSNPN and CDR2 is SVGIG (reference sequence). The CDR3 covers 12 residues. The V gene lost 6 bases and the J gene lost 0 bases, with 5 bases spanning the gap. This CDR3 reads CACRATNEKLFF. The CDR3 DNA follows: TGTGCCTGCAGGGCAACTAATGAAAAACTGTTTTTT. The full variable domain, rest sourced from reference TRBV30 and TRBJ1-4, is SQTIHQWPATLVQPVGSPLSLECTVEGTSNPNLYWYRQAAGRGLQLLFYSVGIGQISSEVPQNLSASRPQDRQFILSSKKLLLSDSGFYLCACRATNEKLFFGSGTQLSVL.

The gene calls are TRBV18 and TRBJ2-1; 9 bases agree with TRBD2. Trimming removed 3 bases from V and 4 bases from J; junction bases left unmatched: 4. The CDR3 spans 15 residues. Germline V gene sequence: CDR1 KGHSH, CDR2 LQKENI. This CDR3 is CASSPTTSGYNEQFF. CDR3 DNA sequence: TGTGCCAGCTCACCCACGACTAGCGGATACAATGAGCAGTTCTTC.

V is TRBV5-5 and J is TRBJ2-7; D is perhaps TRBD2 (6 bases). The CDR3 has 16 residues. Germline CDR1 SGHKS, CDR2 YYEKEE (reference sequence). V was cut by 4 bases and J by 6 bases, with 23 bases left in between. The CDR3, as DNA: TGTGCCAGCAGCCAAGGGTCGAACCTTCAAGCGGGCGAGCAGTACTTC. Translated, it gives CASSQGSNLQAGEQYF.

CDR3 DNA sequence: TGCGCCAGCAGCTACACAGGGCCCCCCTACGAGCAGTACTTC. It encodes CASSYTGPPYEQYF. V usage is TRBV5-1 and J usage is TRBJ2-7; weak D call: TRBD1 (6 bases). The CDR3 totals 14 residues. CDR1 and CDR2 from the germline V gene are SGHRS and YFSETQ. The ends were cut back, 3 bases at V and 2 bases at J, with 12 bases in the middle.

The V call is TRBV4-2, the J call TRBJ2-7; 7 bases are a match to TRBD1. Germline CDR1 and CDR2: LGHNA and YNFKEQ. This CDR3 comprises 16 residues. Trimming removed 1 base from V and 3 bases from J; junction bases left unmatched: 9. The CDR3 nucleotides are TGTGCCAGCAGCCAAGGGGTGGCAGGGGGTGTCTACGAGCAGTACTTC. Encoded protein: CASSQGVAGGVYEQYF.

The chain is built from TRBV4-1 and TRBJ2-3, with unresolved D. V was cut by 0 bases and J by 0 bases, with 10 bases left in between. The CDR3 is 16 amino acids. Germline CDR1 is MGHRA and CDR2 is YSYEKL. This CDR3 is CASSQDFEHSTDTQYF. The CDR3 region has the DNA TGCGCCAGCAGCCAAGACTTTGAGCATAGCACAGATACGCAGTATTTT.

As for this clone: Distinct nucleotide sequences in the sample also encode this CDR3. For the CDR3, the DNA is TGTGCCAGCAGCTTAGGGCGTAGCTACGAGCAGTACTTC. Protein sequence: CASSLGRSYEQYF. The rearrangement uses TRBV11-3 and TRBJ2-7; D remains ambiguous. The V end was cut by 1 base, the J end by 3 bases, with 7 bases between. Looked up from germline, CDR1 is SGHNT and CDR2 is YENEEA. CDR3 length: 13 amino acids.